A single sample is the source of the 27 T cell receptor beta chains below, sequenced in a study of blood T cell repertoires in COVID-19. The data were produced by immunoSEQ multiplex PCR, yet TCRdb's version contains in-frame clones alone and is incomplete. Of approximately 150,000 clones in the sample, approximately 88% are singletons; the top ten hold roughly 4.4%. Sequencing used peripheral blood. All receptors derive from a human donor in a cohort sampled during active COVID-19.

J is TRBJ2-2 and V is TRBV27, with a weak D call TRBD1 (6 bases). The V end was cut by 3 bases, the J end by 4 bases, with 9 bases between. CDR3 length: 14 residues. The germline CDR1 and CDR2 sequences are MNHEY and SMNVEV (reference sequence). CDR3 sequence reads: CASSLPGVTGELFF. The CDR3 coding sequence is TGTGCCAGCAGTTTGCCAGGGGTCACCGGGGAGCTGTTTTTT.

The gene calls are TRBV18 and TRBJ2-2; D gene unclear. The CDR3 spans 13 residues. Germline CDR1 and CDR2: KGHSH and LQKENI. Deletions cut 6 bases from V and 6 bases from J, with 11 bases between. The CDR3 is CASSPVAPGELFF. CDR3 DNA: TGTGCCAGCTCCCCAGTGGCTCCCGGGGAGCTGTTTTTT.

This chain joins TRBV5-1 and TRBJ1-1; 8 nucleotides match TRBD1. Germline CDR1 reads SGHRS; CDR2 reads YFSETQ. This CDR3 is 14 amino acids long. The V and J ends lost 3 bases and 1 base, in that order; junction bases with no gene match: 2. CDR3 loop: CASSSDRGNTEAFF. DNA for the CDR3: TGCGCCAGCAGCTCTGACAGGGGGAACACTGAAGCTTTCTTT.

The CDR3 loop reads CASRAQYNSNQPQHF. The CDR3 DNA is TGTGCCAGCAGGGCTCAATACAACAGCAATCAGCCCCAGCATTTT. The chain carries TRBV4-2 and TRBJ1-5, with no clear D. CDR1 and CDR2 from the germline V gene are LGHNA and YNFKEQ. The V end lost 6 bases, the J end lost 1 base, and 13 bases lay between the germline ends. CDR3 size: 15 residues.

The chain couples TRBV2 to TRBJ2-7; D is unclear. The germline V gene encodes CDR1 SNHLY and CDR2 FYNNEI. Trimming shortened V by 5 bases and J by 4 bases, and 9 bases separated the two germline ends. The CDR3 has 12 amino acids. CDR3 amino acids: CASSLDGYEQYV. DNA of the CDR3: TGTGCCAGCAGTCTCGACGGGTACGAGCAGTACGTC.

The V and J genes are TRBV28 and TRBJ2-2; a weak D match, TRBD1 (5 bases). The CDR3 runs to 11 residues. CDR1 and CDR2 (germline): MDHEN, SYDVKM. V was pared by 7 bases and J by 12 bases, with 12 bases between. In nucleotides, the CDR3 is TGTGCCAGCAACGTACAGGACAAGCTGTTTTTT. It translates to CASNVQDKLFF.

The chain links TRBV10-3 to TRBJ2-7, with D possibly matching TRBD1 (6 bases). The V end lost 8 bases, the J end lost 4 bases, and 12 bases lay between the germline ends. The CDR3 extends over 12 amino acids. Germline assignment: CDR1 ENHRY and CDR2 SYGVKD. The CDR3: CAISQGSYEQYF. Here the CDR3 DNA reads TGTGCCATCTCACAGGGTAGTTACGAGCAGTACTTC.

The chain employs TRBV5-1 and TRBJ2-2; 9 nucleotides agree with TRBD2. Germline loops: CDR1 SGHRS, CDR2 YFSETQ. V lost 4 bases, J lost 0 bases, and 13 bases stayed unmatched. CDR3 length equals 19 residues. The CDR3 nucleotides read TGCGCCAGCAGCATACTAAGCGGGGGGTCACCTGCGAACACCGGGGAGCTGTTTTTT. Its protein is CASSILSGGSPANTGELFF. Variable domain in full (rest from reference TRBV5-1 and TRBJ2-2): KAGVTQTPRYLIKTRGQQVTLSCSPISGHRSVSWYQQTPGQGLQFLFEYFSETQRNKGNFPGRFSGRQFSNSRSEMNVSTLELGDSALYLCASSILSGGSPANTGELFFGEGSRLTVL.

The chain carries TRBV5-1 and TRBJ1-1, with D perhaps matching TRBD1 (5 bases). Germline lookup yields CDR1 SGHRS and CDR2 YFSETQ. V was cut by 4 bases and J by 2 bases, with 15 bases left in between. The CDR3 is 15 residues long. The CDR3 nucleotides are TGCGCCAGCAGCCCTCAGGTAGGGGCTAACACTGAAGCTTTCTTT. Its protein product is CASSPQVGANTEAFF.

The gene calls are TRBV3-1 (or the pseudogene TRBV3-2) and TRBJ2-1; 7 nucleotides line up with TRBD2. The germline V gene encodes CDR1 LGHDT and CDR2 YNNKEL (reference sequence). Trimming took 3 bases from V and 5 from J; bases not matched to a gene: 10. This CDR3 contains 16 residues. CDR3 residues: CASSHAEGGTNNEQFF. As DNA, the CDR3 is TGTGCCAGCAGCCACGCAGAAGGTGGGACTAACAATGAGCAGTTCTTC.

The J gene is TRBJ2-7, the V gene TRBV2; 13 nucleotides align to TRBD2. CDR3 length: 17 amino acids. The ends lost 4 bases at V and 0 bases at J; junction bases unmatched: 6. Germline loops: CDR1 SNHLY, CDR2 FYNNEI. CDR3 sequence (DNA): TGTGCCAGCAGTGGCACCGGGACTAGCGGGGTCTCCTACGAGCAGTACTTC. This codes for CASSGTGTSGVSYEQYF.

The gene calls are TRBV4-2 and TRBJ2-7; TRBD1 agrees at 8 bases. V dropped 11 bases and J dropped 0; count of bases not matched to a gene: 6. The CDR3 sequence is 13 residues long. Germline V CDR1 and CDR2: LGHNA, YNFKEQ. The CDR3 loop is CASRGRDSYEQYF. For the CDR3, the DNA is TGTGCCTCCAGGGGGCGAGACTCCTACGAGCAGTACTTC.

There are a few counts of this clone. The chain employs TRBV7-9 and TRBJ1-6, with no clear D. The V gene lost 3 bases and the J gene lost 2 bases, with 17 bases spanning the gap. This CDR3 is built from 18 residues. Germline V gives CDR1 SEHNR, CDR2 FQNEAQ (reference sequence). CDR3 residues: CASSFASQHSTYNSPLHF. CDR3 nucleotide sequence: TGTGCCAGCAGCTTCGCAAGTCAGCACAGCACCTATAATTCACCCCTCCACTTT. Together with reference TRBV7-9 and TRBJ1-6, the CDR3 gives the full variable domain: DTGVSQNPRHKITKRGQNVTFRCDPISEHNRLYWYRQTLGQGPEFLTYFQNEAQLEKSRLLSDRFSAERPKGSFSTLEIQRTEQGDSAMYLCASSFASQHSTYNSPLHFGNGTRLTVT.

The J gene is TRBJ2-3, the V gene TRBV4-1; the match to TRBD2 covers 12 bases. Per germline, CDR1 MGHRA and CDR2 YSYEKL. V lost 0 bases and J lost 3; bases outside the gene matches: 16. The CDR3 has 21 amino acids. CDR3 protein: CASSQERPSGGAVLATDTQYF. In nucleotides, the CDR3 is TGCGCCAGCAGCCAAGAAAGGCCTAGCGGGGGGGCTGTTCTAGCTACAGATACGCAGTATTTT.

This clone was seen just once. The rearrangement links TRBV4-1 to TRBJ2-7; TRBD2 matches 8 bases. The CDR3 length is 16 residues. The germline CDR1 and CDR2 sequences are MGHRA and YSYEKL. J gave up 4 bases and V 3 bases, and 11 bases lay outside the gene matches. Here the CDR3 DNA reads TGCGCCAGCAGCCACGCACTAGCGGCTAATCGATACGAGCAGTACGTC. Amino acids: CASSHALAANRYEQYV.

This clone came up a few times. The V gene is TRBV30, the J gene TRBJ2-7, with D hard to call. CDR1 and CDR2 (germline): GTSNPN, SVGIG (reference sequence). Trimming removed 3 bases at V and 9 bases at J, with 15 bases between. This CDR3 contains 12 residues. The CDR3 protein is CAWREPSGWQYF. The CDR3 region has the DNA TGTGCCTGGAGAGAACCGAGTGGTTGGCAGTACTTC.

In this sample, this clone turned up once. The genes are TRBV6-4 and TRBJ2-7, with 13 nucleotides matching TRBD2. CDR3 size: 17 residues. The trim removed 2 bases at V and 2 bases at J, leaving 6 bases unmatched. The germline CDR1 and CDR2 sequences are MRHNA and SNTAGT. The CDR3 nucleotides read TGTGCCAGCAGTGACCCCGGACTAGCGGGAGAAGCCTACGAGCAGTACGTC. The encoded protein is CASSDPGLAGEAYEQYV.

V is TRBV3-1 (or the pseudogene TRBV3-2) and J is TRBJ2-2; TRBD2 matches 11 bases. The V segment lost 1 base and the J segment 0 bases; nucleotides outside the gene matches: 10. This CDR3 contains 20 residues. The germline CDR1 and CDR2 sequences are LGHDT and YNNKEL (reference sequence). The CDR3 region is CASSQVKPGTSGANTGELFF. CDR3 nucleotide sequence: TGTGCCAGCAGCCAAGTCAAGCCCGGGACTAGCGGCGCGAACACCGGGGAGCTGTTTTTT.

The CDR3 DNA sequence: TGTGCCAGCAGCCCCAATTACTATGGCTACACCTTC. It specifies CASSPNYYGYTF. The chain joins TRBV11-2 to TRBJ1-2; D not resolved. Trimming left V 5 bases short and J 3 bases short, with 7 bases between. Germline assignment: CDR1 SGHAT and CDR2 FQNNGV. The CDR3 is 12 amino acids.

The genes are TRBV7-6 and TRBJ1-1, with 7 bases identical to TRBD1. The ends lost 4 bases at V and 0 bases at J; junction bases unmatched: 2. CDR1 and CDR2 from the germline V gene are SGHVS and FNYEAQ. The CDR3 totals 14 residues. The CDR3 region is CASSSTGLNTEAFF. The CDR3 DNA reads TGTGCCAGCAGCTCGACAGGGCTGAACACTGAAGCTTTCTTT.

The V and J genes are TRBV10-1 and TRBJ1-6; 7 bases fit TRBD1. Germline CDR1 is WNHNN and CDR2 is SYGVQD (reference sequence). The CDR3 is made up of 18 amino acids. Trimming took 3 bases from V and 3 from J; bases not matched to a gene: 11. CDR3 coding DNA: TGCGCCAGCAGTGAAAGACAGGGTGTTAGGGGCTATAATTCACCCCTCCACTTT. Translating it yields CASSERQGVRGYNSPLHF.

The chain employs TRBV4-2 and TRBJ1-1, with 7 nucleotides matching TRBD1. The CDR3 is 14 amino acids. Germline CDR1 is LGHNA and CDR2 is YNFKEQ. The V and J ends lost 3 bases and 0 bases, in that order; junction bases with no gene match: 1. The CDR3 is CASSQGTVNTEAFF. The CDR3 DNA reads as TGTGCCAGCAGCCAGGGGACAGTGAACACTGAAGCTTTCTTT.

The chain has TRBV10-3 and TRBJ2-5; maybe TRBD1 (6 bases). The CDR3 is made up of 14 amino acids. V lost 0 bases, J lost 2 bases, and 7 bases lay in between. The germline V gene encodes CDR1 ENHRY and CDR2 SYGVKD. This chain's CDR3 is CAISESRGQETQYF. CDR3 bases: TGTGCCATCAGTGAGTCGAGGGGGCAAGAGACCCAGTACTTC.

The chain employs TRBV2 and TRBJ2-7, with D perhaps TRBD1 (5 bases). V was clipped by 6 bases and J by 4 bases, with 10 bases between them. In germline, CDR1 is SNHLY, CDR2 FYNNEI. The CDR3 is made up of 12 amino acids. The CDR3 sequence: CASSPDRYEQYV. The CDR3 DNA reads TGTGCCAGCAGCCCAGACAGATACGAGCAGTACGTC.

This chain joins TRBV25-1 and TRBJ2-3; 7 positions match TRBD2. The length of the CDR3 is 14 residues. V lost 8 bases and J lost 7; bases outside the gene matches: 12. The germline gives CDR1 MGHDK, CDR2 SYGVNS. The CDR3 bases are TGTGCCAGCTCCGAGCCGGGGGAGGGACATACGCAGTATTTT. It translates to CASSEPGEGHTQYF.

The V call is TRBV7-9, the J call TRBJ1-3; a possible D gene is TRBD1 (5 bases). The germline V gene encodes CDR1 SEHNR and CDR2 FQNEAQ (reference sequence). The CDR3 totals 14 residues. V was shortened by 5 bases and J by 4 bases, with 12 bases between the two germline ends. The CDR3 region is CASSNGAGGNTIYF. Written as DNA, the CDR3 is TGTGCCAGCAGCAATGGGGCGGGGGGAAACACCATATATTTT.

The chain is built from TRBV18 and TRBJ2-3; the D is unclear. Trimming stripped 2 bases from V and 1 base from J, with 4 bases between. The length of the CDR3 is 13 residues. CDR1 is KGHSH, CDR2 LQKENI, per germline. Here the CDR3 DNA reads TGTGCCAGCTCACCAGTAGGCACAGATACGCAGTATTTT. This codes for CASSPVGTDTQYF.